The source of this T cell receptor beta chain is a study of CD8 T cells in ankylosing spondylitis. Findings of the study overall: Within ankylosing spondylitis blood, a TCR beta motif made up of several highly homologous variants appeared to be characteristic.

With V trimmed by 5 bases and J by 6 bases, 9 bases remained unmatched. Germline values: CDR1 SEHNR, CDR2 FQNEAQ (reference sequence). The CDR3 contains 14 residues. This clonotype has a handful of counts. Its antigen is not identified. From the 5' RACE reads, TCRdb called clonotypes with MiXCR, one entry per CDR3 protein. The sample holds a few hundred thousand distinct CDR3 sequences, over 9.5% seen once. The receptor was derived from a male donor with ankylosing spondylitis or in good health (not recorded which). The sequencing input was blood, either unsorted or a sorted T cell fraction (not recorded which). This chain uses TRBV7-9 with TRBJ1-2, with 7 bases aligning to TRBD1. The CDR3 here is CASSGDRVRDGYTF. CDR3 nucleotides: TGTGCCAGCAGCGGAGACAGGGTGCGGGATGGCTACACCTTC.